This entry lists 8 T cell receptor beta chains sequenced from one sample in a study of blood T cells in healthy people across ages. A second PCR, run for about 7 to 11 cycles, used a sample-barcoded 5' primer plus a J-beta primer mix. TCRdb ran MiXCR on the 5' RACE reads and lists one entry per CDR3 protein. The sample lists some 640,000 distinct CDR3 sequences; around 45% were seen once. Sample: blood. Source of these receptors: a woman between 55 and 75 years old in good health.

The CDR3 is CSARDPGNTQYF. The CDR3 region has the DNA TGCAGTGCTAGGGACCCCGGGAATACGCAGTATTTT. This chain joins TRBV20-1 and TRBJ2-3, with a tentative D call TRBD2 (5 bases). The germline gives CDR1 DFQATT, CDR2 SNEGSKA (reference sequence). Trimming removed 3 bases from V and 7 bases from J, with 11 bases in between. The CDR3 has 12 amino acids.

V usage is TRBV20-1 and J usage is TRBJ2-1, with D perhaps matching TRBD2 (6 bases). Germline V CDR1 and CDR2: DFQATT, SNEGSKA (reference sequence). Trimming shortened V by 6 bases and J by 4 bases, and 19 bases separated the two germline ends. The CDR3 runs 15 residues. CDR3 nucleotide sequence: TGCAGTGCGCGTTTTAAAGGTAGCGGATACAATGAGCAGTTCTTC. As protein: CSARFKGSGYNEQFF.

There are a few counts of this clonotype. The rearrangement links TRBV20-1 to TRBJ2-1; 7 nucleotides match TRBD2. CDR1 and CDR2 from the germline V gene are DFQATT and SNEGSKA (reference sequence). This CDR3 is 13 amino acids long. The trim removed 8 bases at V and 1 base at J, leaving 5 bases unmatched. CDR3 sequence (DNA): TGCAGTCAGTGGGAGGGTTCCTACAATGAGCAGTTCTTC. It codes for CSQWEGSYNEQFF.

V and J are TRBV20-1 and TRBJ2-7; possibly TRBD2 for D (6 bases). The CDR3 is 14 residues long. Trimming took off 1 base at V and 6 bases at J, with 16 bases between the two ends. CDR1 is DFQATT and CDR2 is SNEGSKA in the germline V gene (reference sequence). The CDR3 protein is CSARVGGNLGEQYF. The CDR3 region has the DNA TGCAGTGCTAGAGTCGGGGGAAATCTGGGCGAGCAGTACTTC.

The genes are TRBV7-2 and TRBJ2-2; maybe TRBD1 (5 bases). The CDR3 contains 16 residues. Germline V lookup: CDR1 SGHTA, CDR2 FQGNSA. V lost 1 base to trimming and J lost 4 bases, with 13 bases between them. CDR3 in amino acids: CASSLEGKTSTGELFF. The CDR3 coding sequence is TGTGCCAGCAGCTTAGAGGGGAAAACTTCCACCGGGGAGCTGTTTTTT.

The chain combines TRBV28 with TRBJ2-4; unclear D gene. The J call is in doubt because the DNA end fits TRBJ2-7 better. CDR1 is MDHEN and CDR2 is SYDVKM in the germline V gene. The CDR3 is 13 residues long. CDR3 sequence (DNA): TGTGCCAGCAGTTTAAAGGTCCCGTACGAGCAGTACTTC. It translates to CASSLKVPYEQYF.

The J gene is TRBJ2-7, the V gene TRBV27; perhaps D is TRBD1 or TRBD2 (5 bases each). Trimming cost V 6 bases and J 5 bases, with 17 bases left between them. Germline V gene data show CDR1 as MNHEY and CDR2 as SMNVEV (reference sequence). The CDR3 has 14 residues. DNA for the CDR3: TGTGCCAGCAGGGATGGGACCTCCGCCAACGAGCAGTACTTC. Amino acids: CASRDGTSANEQYF.

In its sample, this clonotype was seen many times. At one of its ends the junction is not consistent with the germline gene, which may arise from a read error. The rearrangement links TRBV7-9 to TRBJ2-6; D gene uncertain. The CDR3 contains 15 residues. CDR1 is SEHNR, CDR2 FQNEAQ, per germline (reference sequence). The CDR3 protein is CASSLLASGANVLTF. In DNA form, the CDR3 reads TGCGCCAGCAGCTTACTGGCCTCTGGGGCCAACGTCCTGACTTTC.